This record covers a single T cell receptor beta chain. The target antigen is unknown. Trimming removed 4 bases at V and 3 bases at J, with 13 bases between. This CDR3 contains 14 residues. From germline, CDR1 is MNHEY and CDR2 SMNVEV (reference sequence). The entry originates in a study of cytomegalovirus exposure and HLA in healthy donors. Study-level information: A preliminary data release comprised about 85 million unique TCRs obtained from HLA-typed donors. Points from the study as a whole: Compared with the approximately 700-donor mean, an Asian-associated ancestry cluster reportedly had fewer N-insertions, according to a later analysis. A link between a missense DCLRE1C variant and TCR beta V- and J-gene trimming emerged from a later analysis.

Primers for the PCR totalled 60 Vbeta and 13 Jbeta. Repertoires were generated with immunoSEQ multiplex PCR, while TCRdb's copy carries only in-frame clones and drops some. The sample comprises 85,000 to 120,000 clones, over 70% of which are singletons, and approximately 0.74% rests with the top ten. The donors were healthy bone marrow donors. This chain uses TRBV27 with TRBJ2-7; D is perhaps TRBD2 (5 bases). The sequenced sample consisted of PBMCs. This TCR was recovered from a boy between 10 and 17 years old in good health and CMV-seronegative. The CDR3 region is CASSYRRQNYEQYF. Written as DNA, the CDR3 is TGTGCCAGCAGTTATAGGAGGCAGAACTACGAGCAGTACTTC.